Shown below are 23 T cell receptor beta chains from a single sample sequenced in a study of T cell responses to AZD1222 COVID-19 vaccine. This table comes from immunoSEQ multiplex PCR, and its TCRdb copy is limited to in-frame clones, with some not included. The sample contains some 93,000 clones, 88% of which appear only once. This material consisted of peripheral blood, taken 28 days after the second AZD1222 dose. The receptors originated from an adult who received the AZD1222 COVID-19 vaccine.

The chain links TRBV4-3 to TRBJ1-5; 8 bases agree with TRBD1. This CDR3 has 15 residues. J was trimmed by 6 bases and V by 1 base; bases with no gene match: 5. In germline, CDR1 is LGHNA, CDR2 YSLEER. CDR3 bases: TGCGCCAGCAGCCAAGGGACAGGGATCGCTCAGCCCCAGCATTTT. This translates into CASSQGTGIAQPQHF.

This clone was recorded once. This chain connects TRBV5-1 to TRBJ2-5; no reliable D call. This CDR3 has 14 amino acids. The V end was cut by 0 bases, the J end by 1 base, with 7 bases between. Germline V CDR1 and CDR2: SGHRS, YFSETQ. The CDR3 nucleotides read TGCGCCAGCAGCTTGGCCCAAGCCCAAGAGACCCAGTACTTC. Translation: CASSLAQAQETQYF.

The gene calls are TRBV10-3 and TRBJ2-1, with 8 nucleotides matching TRBD1. Germline trimming cut 4 bases from V and 3 bases from J; bases unmatched to any gene: 5. From germline, CDR1 is ENHRY and CDR2 SYGVKD. This CDR3 comprises 15 residues. The DNA of the CDR3 is TGTGCCATCAGTGGACAGGGGCTGAGCTACAATGAGCAGTTCTTC. It is translated as CAISGQGLSYNEQFF.

The chain links TRBV19 to TRBJ2-1; 15 bases are shared with TRBD2. V was pared by 3 bases and J by 3 bases, with 6 bases of the junction left unmatched. From germline, CDR1 is LNHDA and CDR2 SQIVND (reference sequence). This CDR3 comprises 18 residues. CDR3 protein: CASSMLPGLAGGYNEQFF. The CDR3 DNA is TGTGCCAGTAGTATGCTCCCGGGACTAGCGGGGGGCTACAATGAGCAGTTCTTC.

This clone was recorded a few times. The rearrangement links TRBV5-5 to TRBJ1-6, with D tentatively TRBD1 (5 bases). V lost 4 bases and J 8 bases, leaving 28 bases between the germline ends. Germline assignment: CDR1 SGHKS and CDR2 YYEKEE (reference sequence). This CDR3 has 19 amino acids. The CDR3 bases are TGTGCCAGCAGCCGGCAGAGCGTCCAGGGAACCTGGATTGATTCACCCCTCCACTTT. This translates into CASSRQSVQGTWIDSPLHF.

This clone was seen more than once but under ten times. The gene calls are TRBV11-2 and TRBJ1-5, with TRBD1 matching 7 bases. V shed 4 bases and J 2 bases; nucleotides not matched to a gene: 2. This CDR3 has 14 amino acids. The germline gives CDR1 SGHAT, CDR2 FQNNGV. CDR3 sequence (DNA): TGTGCCAGCAGCTACGGACAGGGCAATCAGCCCCAGCATTTT. It yields the protein CASSYGQGNQPQHF.

V and J are TRBV27 and TRBJ2-7; 10 positions match TRBD2. The CDR3 is 13 amino acids. Germline V gene sequence: CDR1 MNHEY, CDR2 SMNVEV (reference sequence). V shed 5 bases, J shed 7 bases, and the junction held 5 bases outside the gene matches. CDR3 nucleotide sequence: TGTGCCAGCAGTCTAGCGGGAGTATGGGAGCAGTACTTC. Encoded protein: CASSLAGVWEQYF.

This clone occurred a few times. V and J are TRBV6-5 and TRBJ2-7; D assignment may be TRBD1 or TRBD2 (7 bases each). The V end was cut by 10 bases, the J end by 1 base, with 14 bases between. The germline gives CDR1 MNHEY, CDR2 SVGAGI. This CDR3 is 13 amino acids long. CDR3 coding DNA: TGTGCCACCCAGGGGGGGAATTCCTACGAGCAGTACTTC. This sequence encodes CATQGGNSYEQYF.

The rearrangement uses TRBV5-4 and TRBJ1-3, with a tentative D call TRBD1 (6 bases). The germline CDR1 and CDR2 sequences are SGHNT and YYREEE (reference sequence). CDR3 length: 15 amino acids. Trimming left V 1 base short and J 5 bases short, with 13 bases between. CDR3 sequence (DNA): TGTGCCAGCAGCTTGCGTGGGGGGGACAGAAACACCATATATTTT. This translates into CASSLRGGDRNTIYF.

The CDR3 region is CASSEDWTGTNTEAFF. The CDR3 DNA follows: TGTGCCAGCAGTGAAGACTGGACAGGGACGAACACTGAAGCTTTCTTT. The J gene is TRBJ1-1, the V gene TRBV25-1; TRBD1 aligns across 8 bases. There are 16 residues in the CDR3. V was clipped by 2 bases and J by 1 base; unmatched bases: 6. Germline V CDR1 and CDR2: MGHDK, SYGVNS.

This clone showed up just once. The chain recombines TRBV4-3 with TRBJ1-6; tentative D call: TRBD1 (5 bases). This CDR3 region has 18 residues. In germline, CDR1 is LGHNA, CDR2 YSLEER. Trimming cost V 2 bases and J 5 bases, with 19 bases left between them. The CDR3 DNA reads TGCGCCAGCAGCCAAACGGCTCCAATCCAGGGAAATAATTCACCCCTCCACTTT. Translation: CASSQTAPIQGNNSPLHF.

The V gene is TRBV6-4, the J gene TRBJ2-2; D gene unclear. The CDR3 has 13 residues. V gave up 3 bases and J gave up 2 bases, with 4 bases separating them. Germline loops: CDR1 MRHNA, CDR2 SNTAGT. In DNA form, the CDR3 reads TGTGCCAGCAGTGAGGACAACACCGGGGAGCTGTTTTTT. It translates to CASSEDNTGELFF.

This chain connects TRBV3-1 (or the pseudogene TRBV3-2) to TRBJ1-1; tentatively, D is TRBD1 (5 bases). Trimming removed 4 bases at V and 1 base at J, with 10 bases between. The CDR3 loop spans 14 amino acids. The germline CDR1 and CDR2 sequences are LGHDT and YNNKEL (reference sequence). The CDR3 sequence is CASSRDSWNTEAFF. The CDR3 DNA reads as TGTGCCAGCAGCCGAGACAGCTGGAACACTGAAGCTTTCTTT.

The V gene is TRBV5-1, the J gene TRBJ2-2, with 7 bases aligning to TRBD1. Per germline, CDR1 SGHRS and CDR2 YFSETQ. The CDR3 length is 14 residues. The trim removed 4 bases at V and 6 bases at J, leaving 6 bases unmatched. DNA of the CDR3: TGCGCCAGCAGCGTAGACAGGGCCCCCGGGGAGCTGTTTTTT. Its protein is CASSVDRAPGELFF.

The chain links TRBV7-9 to TRBJ1-1, with unresolved D. The germline gives CDR1 SEHNR, CDR2 FQNEAQ (reference sequence). V gave up 1 base and J gave up 7 bases, with 7 bases separating them. The CDR3 runs to 12 residues. The CDR3 region is CASSLVNGEAFF. The CDR3 DNA is TGTGCCAGCAGCTTAGTTAACGGTGAAGCTTTCTTT.

This clone was recorded only once. The chain uses TRBV29-1 and TRBJ1-1; the match to TRBD1 covers 8 bases. CDR1 is SQVTM, CDR2 ANQGSEA, per germline. The CDR3 length is 14 residues. V shed 5 bases and J 3 bases; nucleotides not matched to a gene: 8. The CDR3: CSVWTGSRYTEAFF. The CDR3 region has the DNA TGCAGCGTTTGGACAGGGAGCAGGTACACTGAAGCTTTCTTT.

The J gene is TRBJ1-1, the V gene TRBV4-3; D is perhaps TRBD1 (6 bases). The CDR3 has 16 residues. The germline V gene has CDR1 LGHNA and CDR2 YSLEER. Trimming left V 1 base short and J 1 base short, with 13 bases between. The CDR3 protein is CASSQAPQGTNTEAFF. The CDR3 DNA is TGCGCCAGCAGCCAAGCCCCACAGGGTACGAACACTGAAGCTTTCTTT.

The chain is built from TRBV4-3 and TRBJ1-6; D perhaps matches TRBD1 (6 bases). The ends were cut back, 0 bases at V and 6 bases at J, with 15 bases in the middle. Germline CDR1 reads LGHNA; CDR2 reads YSLEER. The CDR3 has 17 amino acids. The CDR3, as DNA: TGCGCCAGCAGCCAAGAGGCCAGACAGGACTCTAATTCACCCCTCCACTTT. Its protein product is CASSQEARQDSNSPLHF.

The rearrangement links TRBV19 to TRBJ2-1, with 12 nucleotides matching TRBD1. Germline CDR1 and CDR2: LNHDA and SQIVND (reference sequence). Trimming cost V 3 bases and J 6 bases; bases outside gene matches: 6. This CDR3 comprises 16 residues. CDR3 DNA: TGTGCCAGTAGTATGGCGGGGACAGGGGGCATCAATGAGCAGTTCTTC. This encodes CASSMAGTGGINEQFF.

This rearrangement joins TRBV4-1 to TRBJ2-1; D might be TRBD2 (7 bases). The CDR3 spans 13 residues. CDR1 MGHRA and CDR2 YSYEKL come from the germline V gene. V lost 10 bases and J 9 bases, leaving 19 bases between the germline ends. The CDR3 sequence is CATGPGGQGEQFF. CDR3 coding DNA: TGCGCCACCGGGCCGGGGGGCCAAGGTGAGCAGTTCTTC.

The chain uses TRBV28 and TRBJ1-6; 10 bases match TRBD1. Germline CDR1 is MDHEN and CDR2 is SYDVKM. The CDR3 loop spans 14 amino acids. V lost 8 bases, J lost 4 bases, and 2 bases stayed unmatched. The CDR3, as DNA: TGTGCCAGCCGGGACAGGGGATATAATTCACCCCTCCACTTT. It specifies CASRDRGYNSPLHF.

The CDR3 protein is CATIQGQVLETQYF. CDR3 nucleotides: TGTGCCACCATACAGGGGCAGGTCCTCGAGACCCAGTACTTC. The chain is built from TRBV24-1 and TRBJ2-5; 7 bases agree with TRBD1. The CDR3 is 14 amino acids. Germline lookup yields CDR1 KGHDR and CDR2 SFDVKD. The trim removed 8 bases at V and 5 bases at J, leaving 10 bases unmatched.

This chain links TRBV19 with TRBJ2-7, with 9 bases matching TRBD1. CDR1 is LNHDA and CDR2 is SQIVND in the germline V gene (reference sequence). The CDR3 spans 13 residues. Unmatched junction bases numbered 10, after V lost 9 bases and J lost 7 bases. The DNA of the CDR3 is TGTGCCAGCCGCGGGACAGGGCCATGGGAGCAGTACTTC. Translation gives CASRGTGPWEQYF.